Each of the 14 T cell receptor beta chains below was sequenced from the same sample in a study of shared clonotypes between healthy human individuals. Assay: immunoSEQ multiplex PCR; the TCRdb copy retains only in-frame clones and omits some. The sample has roughly 1.5 million clones, 98% seen once. The sequenced sample was naive CD4+ T cells sorted from blood. Stated subset: CD45RA+ positively selected. The receptors here all came from a man aged 25 to 45 in good health.

The V and J genes are TRBV27 and TRBJ2-4; 10 nucleotides match TRBD2. The CDR3 runs 18 residues. After removal of 3 bases from V and 0 bases from J, the junction contained 8 bases not matched to a gene. Per germline, CDR1 MNHEY and CDR2 SMNVEV (reference sequence). The CDR3, as DNA: TGTGCCAGCAGTTTTGCAGCGGGAGGGACCTTAGCCAAAAACATTCAGTACTTC. Its translation: CASSFAAGGTLAKNIQYF.

J is TRBJ2-2 and V is TRBV11-2; no definite D call. The V end was cut by 5 bases, the J end by 2 bases, with 15 bases between. The CDR3 spans 16 residues. CDR1 SGHAT and CDR2 FQNNGV come from the germline V gene. This chain's CDR3 is CASSPRSGPNTGELFF. The CDR3 DNA is TGTGCCAGCAGCCCTCGGTCCGGCCCTAACACCGGGGAGCTGTTTTTT.

The chain combines TRBV29-1 with TRBJ2-1; D remains ambiguous. Trimming left V 4 bases short and J 10 bases short, with 14 bases between. The CDR3 loop spans 12 amino acids. CDR1 is SQVTM, CDR2 ANQGSEA, per germline. The CDR3 nucleotides are TGCAGCGTTGGTTTGAGGAGTTCCGAGCAGTTCTTC. It specifies CSVGLRSSEQFF.

V and J are TRBV15 and TRBJ1-1; unclear D gene. The ends were cut back, 0 bases at V and 3 bases at J, with 5 bases in the middle. This CDR3 region has 13 residues. Germline V CDR1 and CDR2: LNHNV, YYDKDF (reference sequence). The CDR3 protein is CATSRDIHTEAFF. Here the CDR3 DNA reads TGTGCCACCAGCAGAGACATACACACTGAAGCTTTCTTT.

This chain connects TRBV7-6 to TRBJ1-4; no firm D call. The CDR3 extends over 14 amino acids. V was shortened by 3 bases and J by 0 bases, with 5 bases between the two germline ends. In germline, CDR1 is SGHVS, CDR2 FNYEAQ. CDR3 loop: CASSFSATNEKLFF. For the CDR3, the DNA is TGTGCCAGCAGCTTCAGTGCAACTAATGAAAAACTGTTTTTT.

The chain couples TRBV28 to TRBJ2-2; D gene unclear. From germline, CDR1 is MDHEN and CDR2 SYDVKM. The V and J ends lost 5 bases and 4 bases respectively, with 14 bases between them. The CDR3 has 15 amino acids. CDR3 region: CASSPSDAGTGELFF. CDR3 DNA sequence: TGTGCCAGCAGTCCCTCGGACGCCGGCACCGGGGAGCTGTTTTTT.

Worth noting for this clone: In the same sample, other DNA sequences code for this CDR3. The chain combines TRBV5-1 with TRBJ2-1; 7 nucleotides match TRBD1. Germline V gene lookup returns CDR1 SGHRS and CDR2 YFSETQ. The CDR3 loop spans 15 amino acids. V lost 4 bases to trimming and J lost 0 bases; unmatched junction nucleotides: 4. CDR3 nucleotide sequence: TGCGCCAGCAGCCCGGGACAGAGCTCCTACAATGAGCAGTTCTTC. This encodes CASSPGQSSYNEQFF.

This chain uses TRBV29-1 with TRBJ2-1; D remains ambiguous. The V and J ends lost 3 bases and 6 bases respectively, with 6 bases between them. The CDR3 has 11 residues. Germline loops: CDR1 SQVTM, CDR2 ANQGSEA. CDR3 sequence: CSVDSINEQFF. DNA of the CDR3: TGCAGCGTTGACTCGATCAATGAGCAGTTCTTC.

The chain joins TRBV2 to TRBJ1-5; unclear D gene. Germline V CDR1 and CDR2: SNHLY, FYNNEI. Deletions cut 6 bases from V and 7 bases from J, with 7 bases between. The CDR3 sequence is 11 residues long. The CDR3 protein is CASREGQPQHF. Written as DNA, the CDR3 is TGTGCCAGCAGAGAGGGACAGCCCCAGCATTTT.

J is TRBJ1-5 and V is TRBV5-6; D is possibly TRBD1 (5 bases). The CDR3 length is 17 residues. Germline V gives CDR1 SGHDT, CDR2 YYEEEE. Trimming removed 1 base from V and 2 bases from J, with 16 bases in between. CDR3 sequence (DNA): TGTGCCAGCAGCTTGTGGGTAGGGGCGAGAGGCAATCAGCCCCAGCATTTT. Residues: CASSLWVGARGNQPQHF.

This sequence joins TRBV18 and TRBJ1-1, with D possibly matching TRBD1 (6 bases). Germline-derived CDR1 and CDR2 are KGHSH and LQKENI. There are 13 residues in the CDR3. V lost 8 bases to trimming and J lost 5 bases, with 15 bases between them. The CDR3: CASQNRERTEAFF. Written as DNA, the CDR3 is TGTGCCAGCCAAAACAGGGAAAGGACTGAAGCTTTCTTT.

This rearrangement joins TRBV5-4 to TRBJ1-2, with D possibly matching TRBD1 (5 bases). Per germline, CDR1 SGHNT and CDR2 YYREEE (reference sequence). The CDR3 sequence is 16 residues long. The ends were cut back, 4 bases at V and 0 bases at J, with 16 bases in the middle. CDR3 sequence reads: CASSPGGDRANYGYTF. The CDR3 DNA is TGTGCCAGCAGCCCGGGCGGAGACAGAGCTAACTATGGCTACACCTTC.

This clone appeared a single time. CDR3 sequence: CASSHLRVPGQARGPCGYTF. CDR3 nucleotides: TGTGCCAGCAGCCACCTTCGGGTGCCGGGACAGGCGCGGGGCCCCTGTGGCTACACCTTC. The chain carries TRBV11-3 and TRBJ1-2; 8 positions match TRBD1. CDR3 length equals 20 residues. The germline CDR1 and CDR2 sequences are SGHNT and YENEEA. The junction had 27 bases not matched to a gene; V was cut back by 5 bases and J by 7 bases.

V and J are TRBV18 and TRBJ2-7; D remains unclear. Trimming took off 3 bases at V and 7 bases at J, with 13 bases between the two ends. From germline, CDR1 is KGHSH and CDR2 LQKENI. This CDR3 has 13 residues. The CDR3 DNA follows: TGTGCCAGCTCACCTTGGCCATTGGGGGAGCAGTACTTC. This translates into CASSPWPLGEQYF.